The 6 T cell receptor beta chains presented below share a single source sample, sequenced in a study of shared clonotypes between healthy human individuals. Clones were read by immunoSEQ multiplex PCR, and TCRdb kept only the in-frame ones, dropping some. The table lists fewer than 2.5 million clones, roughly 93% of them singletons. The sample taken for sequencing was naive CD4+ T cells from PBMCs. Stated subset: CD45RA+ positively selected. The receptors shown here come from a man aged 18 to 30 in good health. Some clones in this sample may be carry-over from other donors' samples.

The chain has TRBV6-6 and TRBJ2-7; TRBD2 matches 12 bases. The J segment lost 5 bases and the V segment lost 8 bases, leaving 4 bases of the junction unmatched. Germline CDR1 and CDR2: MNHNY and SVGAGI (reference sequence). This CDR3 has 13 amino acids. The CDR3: CASRLAGDHEQYF. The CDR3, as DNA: TGTGCCAGCCGACTAGCGGGAGATCACGAGCAGTACTTC.

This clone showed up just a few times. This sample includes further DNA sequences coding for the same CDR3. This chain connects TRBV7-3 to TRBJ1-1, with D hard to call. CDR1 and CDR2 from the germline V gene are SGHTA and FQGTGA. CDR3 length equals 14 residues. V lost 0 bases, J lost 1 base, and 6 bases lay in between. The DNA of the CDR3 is TGTGCCAGCAGCTTAACGGCAGCGAACACTGAAGCTTTCTTT. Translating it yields CASSLTAANTEAFF.

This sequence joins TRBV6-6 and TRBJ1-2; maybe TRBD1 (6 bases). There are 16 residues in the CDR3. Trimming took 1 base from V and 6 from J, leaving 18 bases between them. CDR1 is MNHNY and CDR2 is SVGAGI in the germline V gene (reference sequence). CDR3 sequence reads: CASSYWQGTQRDGYTF. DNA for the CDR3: TGTGCCAGCAGTTACTGGCAGGGGACGCAACGTGATGGCTACACCTTC.

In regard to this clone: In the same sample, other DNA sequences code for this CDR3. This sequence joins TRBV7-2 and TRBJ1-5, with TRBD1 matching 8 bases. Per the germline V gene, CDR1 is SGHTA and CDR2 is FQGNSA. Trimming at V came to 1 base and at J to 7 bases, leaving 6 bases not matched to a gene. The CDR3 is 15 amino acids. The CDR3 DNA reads TGTGCCAGCAGCTTAGATCAGGGGGCGAGCCAGCCCCAGCATTTT. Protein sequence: CASSLDQGASQPQHF.

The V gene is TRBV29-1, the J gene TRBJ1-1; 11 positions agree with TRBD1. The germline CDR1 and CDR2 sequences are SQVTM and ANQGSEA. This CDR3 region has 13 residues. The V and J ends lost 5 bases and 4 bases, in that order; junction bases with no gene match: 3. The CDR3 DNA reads TGCAGCGTTACCGGGACAGGGGGCACTGAAGCTTTCTTT. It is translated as CSVTGTGGTEAFF.

In DNA form, the CDR3 reads TGTGCCAGCACCCGGGATCCCGACGCGGGAGAGCAGTACTTC. As protein: CASTRDPDAGEQYF. The chain joins TRBV9 to TRBJ2-7; D is possibly TRBD2 (6 bases). The CDR3 loop spans 14 amino acids. The germline V and J ends were trimmed by 6 bases and 7 bases, with 20 bases remaining between them. The germline gives CDR1 SGDLS, CDR2 YYNGEE.